A single sample gave rise to the 32 T cell receptor beta chains below, sequenced in a study of early T cells in non-severe SARS-CoV-2 infection (dated by TCRdb to about 2021). The method was 5' RACE. Sequencing relied on a NextSeq 500. In-frame beta chains were kept once TCRdb had trimmed the public reads at Q25 with fastp and called clones with MiXCR. Duplicate CDR3 protein sequences are folded into a single record with the most common DNA and genes. The sample has 25,000 to 35,000 distinct CDR3 sequences on record, approximately 5% of them singletons. 10% to 15% of the sample belongs to the ten largest clones. The sample comprised whole blood. All receptors derive from an adult who was a healthcare worker with PCR-confirmed SARS-CoV-2 infection or an uninfected control (not recorded which).

This clonotype occurred many times. The genes are TRBV6-5 and TRBJ1-1; D is perhaps TRBD1 (6 bases). V shed 4 bases and J shed 0 bases, with 9 bases lying between them. Germline-derived CDR1 and CDR2 are MNHEY and SVGAGI. The CDR3 is 14 residues long. The CDR3 region is CASSWGAMNTEAFF. The DNA for the CDR3 is TGTGCCAGCAGTTGGGGGGCTATGAACACTGAAGCTTTCTTT.

With respect to this clonotype: A much larger clone differs by one base, so this may be a read error. CDR3 amino acids: CASSPMRTGNCGYTF. The DNA for the CDR3 is TGTGCCAGCAGCCCCATGAGGACAGGGAATTGTGGCTACACCTTC. The chain carries TRBV3-1 and TRBJ1-2; TRBD1 agrees at 8 bases. The CDR3 contains 15 residues. The V gene's germline CDR1 is LGHDT and CDR2 YNNKEL (reference sequence). Trimming cost V 4 bases and J 7 bases; bases outside gene matches: 11.

In its sample, this clonotype was seen many times. V is TRBV14 and J is TRBJ1-6, with D perhaps matching TRBD1 (6 bases). With 6 bases removed from V and 14 bases from J, the gap between germline ends came to 14 bases. CDR1 and CDR2 (germline): SGHDN, FVKESK. This CDR3 comprises 12 residues. The CDR3 is CASRAQGGTLHF. The CDR3 nucleotides read TGTGCCAGCAGAGCACAGGGTGGGACCCTCCACTTT.

In this sample, this clonotype turned up many times. The rearrangement links TRBV20-1 to TRBJ1-2; 7 nucleotides align to TRBD1. The V gene end was trimmed by 1 base and the J gene end by 4 bases; junction bases not matched to a gene: 3. The CDR3 covers 13 residues. Germline CDR1 is DFQATT and CDR2 is SNEGSKA (reference sequence). This CDR3 reads CSARGDRPYGYTF. The CDR3, as DNA: TGCAGTGCTAGAGGGGACAGACCCTATGGCTACACCTTC.

This clonotype was counted ten times or more. This rearrangement joins TRBV7-6 to TRBJ2-1; 10 nucleotides match TRBD1. J lost 1 base, V lost 4 bases, and 1 base had no gene match. CDR1 and CDR2 from the germline V gene are SGHVS and FNYEAQ. The CDR3 sequence is 15 residues long. CDR3 sequence reads: CASSWGQGSYNEQFF. As DNA, the CDR3 is TGTGCCAGCAGCTGGGGACAGGGGTCCTACAATGAGCAGTTCTTC. Variable domain in full (rest from reference TRBV7-6 and TRBJ2-1): GAGVSQSPRYKVTKRGQDVALRCDPISGHVSLYWYRQALGQGPEFLTYFNYEAQQDKSGLPNDRFSAERPEGSISTLTIQRTEQRDSAMYRCASSWGQGSYNEQFFGPGTRLTVL.

This clonotype was recorded at least ten times. The chain has TRBV19 and TRBJ2-2, with D uncertain. Trimming took off 10 bases at V and 0 bases at J, with 15 bases between the two ends. This CDR3 region has 15 residues. Germline V gene lookup returns CDR1 LNHDA and CDR2 SQIVND (reference sequence). The chain's CDR3 is CATSPRSSNTGELFF. CDR3 bases: TGTGCCACCTCTCCTCGCAGCTCGAACACCGGGGAGCTGTTTTTT.

The V and J genes are TRBV6-4 and TRBJ2-3; D might be TRBD1 (5 bases). CDR1 is MRHNA and CDR2 is SNTAGT in the germline V gene. This CDR3 has 15 amino acids. The V and J ends lost 0 bases and 4 bases respectively, with 11 bases between them. The chain's CDR3 is CASSDSRGAADTQYF. The CDR3 DNA is TGTGCCAGCAGTGACTCTCGTGGGGCGGCAGATACGCAGTATTTT.

This clonotype was counted many times. V usage is TRBV2 and J usage is TRBJ2-3, with D perhaps matching TRBD1 (5 bases). This CDR3 spans 12 amino acids. V dropped 7 bases and J dropped 5 bases, with 10 bases sitting between them. Germline V gene lookup returns CDR1 SNHLY and CDR2 FYNNEI. The CDR3 DNA reads as TGTGCCAGCAAAGGGGCCGGAGATACGCAGTATTTT. Translated: CASKGAGDTQYF.

This clonotype has a count of ten or more. CDR3 sequence: CASSLGPAASYNEQFF. The CDR3, as DNA: TGTGCCAGCAGTTTAGGGCCGGCGGCCTCCTACAATGAGCAGTTCTTC. The chain uses TRBV27 and TRBJ2-1; no clear D. Deletions cut 2 bases from V and 0 bases from J, with 11 bases between. CDR1 and CDR2 from the germline V gene are MNHEY and SMNVEV (reference sequence). The CDR3 totals 16 residues.

This clonotype came up many times. The V call is TRBV10-3, the J call TRBJ2-3, with D unclear. V dropped 6 bases and J dropped 2 bases, with 12 bases sitting between them. The CDR3 is made up of 14 amino acids. Germline V gives CDR1 ENHRY, CDR2 SYGVKD. The CDR3 is CAISRAANTDTQYF. The DNA for the CDR3 is TGTGCCATCAGCCGGGCGGCCAACACAGATACGCAGTATTTT.

This clonotype showed up just a few times. V and J are TRBV5-6 and TRBJ2-5; D is undetermined. Trimming removed 1 base at V and 2 bases at J, with 9 bases between. The length of the CDR3 is 14 residues. Germline CDR1 and CDR2: SGHDT and YYEEEE. This CDR3 is CASSLRYSQETQYF. As DNA, the CDR3 is TGTGCCAGCAGCTTGCGGTACTCACAAGAGACCCAGTACTTC. Full variable domain (rest looked up from reference TRBV5-6 and TRBJ2-5): DAGVTQSPTHLIKTRGQQVTLRCSPKSGHDTVSWYQQALGQGPQFIFQYYEEEERQRGNFPDRFSGHQFPNYSSELNVNALLLGDSALYLCASSLRYSQETQYFGPGTRLLVL.

A few counts support this clonotype. This chain connects TRBV18 to TRBJ1-1, with TRBD1 as a possible D gene (5 bases). Trimming shortened V by 2 bases and J by 5 bases, and 6 bases separated the two germline ends. CDR3 length: 12 amino acids. Germline CDR1 KGHSH, CDR2 LQKENI. The CDR3 is CASSPWGTEAFF. In DNA, the CDR3 is TGTGCCAGCTCACCATGGGGGACTGAAGCTTTCTTT.

This clonotype was picked up many times. The rearrangement joins TRBV12-3 or TRBV12-4 to TRBJ1-3; no clear D gene. The CDR3 extends over 14 amino acids. V shed 0 bases and J shed 2 bases, with 5 bases lying between them. CDR3 residues: CASSLAAPGNTIYF. CDR3 nucleotide sequence: TGTGCCAGCAGTTTAGCAGCTCCTGGAAACACCATATATTTT.

V usage is TRBV27 and J usage is TRBJ2-7; 7 bases match TRBD1. V dropped 2 bases and J dropped 7; count of bases not matched to a gene: 17. Germline V gene data show CDR1 as MNHEY and CDR2 as SMNVEV (reference sequence). The CDR3 consists of 17 residues. The CDR3 loop is CASSLLPLEGGEGEQYF. CDR3 bases: TGTGCCAGCAGTTTACTCCCCCTGGAAGGGGGCGAGGGAGAGCAGTACTTC.

This clonotype was seen many times. The rearrangement uses TRBV20-1 and TRBJ2-7; D call uncertain. This CDR3 has 11 residues. With 3 bases removed from V and 6 bases from J, the gap between germline ends came to 9 bases. The germline V gene has CDR1 DFQATT and CDR2 SNEGSKA (reference sequence). CDR3 amino acids: CSARPGSEQYF. CDR3 in DNA: TGCAGTGCTAGGCCCGGAAGCGAGCAGTACTTC.

The table lists this clonotype with many counts. The chain uses TRBV20-1 and TRBJ2-2; D gene uncertain. Trimming cost V 1 base and J 3 bases, with 6 bases left between them. The CDR3 is made up of 13 amino acids. Germline V gene lookup returns CDR1 DFQATT and CDR2 SNEGSKA (reference sequence). Written as DNA, the CDR3 is TGCAGTGCTAGAGGCATAGACACCGGGGAGCTGTTTTTT. Its protein product is CSARGIDTGELFF.

This clonotype showed up many times. J is TRBJ2-3 and V is TRBV20-1; either TRBD1 or TRBD2 may supply D (6 bases each). With 0 bases removed from V and 3 bases from J, the gap between germline ends came to 10 bases. This CDR3 contains 14 residues. The germline V gene encodes CDR1 DFQATT and CDR2 SNEGSKA (reference sequence). The CDR3 coding sequence is TGCAGTGCTAGAGATCTAGGGGGGACAGATACGCAGTATTTT. Its translation: CSARDLGGTDTQYF.

Note on this clonotype: It may be a read error: a sequence one base away is much more abundant. This chain connects TRBV5-1 to TRBJ2-3; 7 bases are a match to TRBD1. The germline gives CDR1 SGHRS, CDR2 YFSETQ. Losses at the gene ends were 4 bases for V and 2 bases for J; bases not matched to a gene: 4. This CDR3 comprises 14 residues. The CDR3 spells CASSQQGHTDTQYF. CDR3 coding DNA: TGCGCCAGCAGCCAACAGGGGCACACAGATACGCAGTATTTT.

This clonotype occurred many times. The chain combines TRBV6-5 with TRBJ1-2; no firm D call. Looked up from germline, CDR1 is MNHEY and CDR2 is SVGAGI. This CDR3 spans 15 amino acids. Trimming shortened V by 0 bases and J by 0 bases, and 8 bases separated the two germline ends. The CDR3 loop is CASSYSRATNYGYTF. CDR3 nucleotides: TGTGCCAGCAGTTACTCAAGGGCGACTAACTATGGCTACACCTTC.

This clonotype was seen at least ten times. The V gene is TRBV20-1, the J gene TRBJ2-5; 7 bases are a match to TRBD1. J lost 2 bases, V lost 6 bases, and 12 bases had no gene match. The CDR3 has 15 amino acids. Germline CDR1 is DFQATT and CDR2 is SNEGSKA (reference sequence). The CDR3 nucleotides read TGCAGTGCACTCCCGGGACAGCAAAAACAAGAGACCCAGTACTTC. Its translation: CSALPGQQKQETQYF.

This clonotype was counted ten times or more. CDR3 sequence reads: CASSYGGETQYF. The CDR3 DNA reads as TGTGCCAGCAGTTACGGGGGAGAGACCCAGTACTTC. This sequence joins TRBV6-5 and TRBJ2-5; D possibly uses TRBD1 or TRBD2 (5 bases each). This CDR3 comprises 12 residues. V lost 2 bases and J 4 bases, leaving 5 bases between the germline ends. CDR1 and CDR2 from the germline V gene are MNHEY and SVGAGI.

This clonotype has at least ten counts. The chain uses TRBV5-1 and TRBJ2-5; 11 nucleotides match TRBD1. The CDR3 has 14 residues. CDR1 and CDR2 from the germline V gene are SGHRS and YFSETQ. V gave up 2 bases and J gave up 7 bases; unmatched junction bases: 4. This chain's CDR3 is CASSFGQGAGTQYF. As DNA, the CDR3 is TGCGCCAGCAGCTTTGGACAGGGGGCGGGGACCCAGTACTTC.

This clonotype was picked up many times. The CDR3 sequence is CSARDQGKTKSTYGYTF. In DNA form, the CDR3 reads TGCAGTGCTAGAGACCAAGGCAAGACCAAATCCACCTATGGCTACACCTTC. This chain links TRBV20-1 with TRBJ1-2; D is unresolved. CDR1 is DFQATT and CDR2 is SNEGSKA in the germline V gene (reference sequence). V lost 0 bases and J lost 4, with 21 bases in between. CDR3 length: 17 residues.

This clonotype was observed at least ten times. The chain uses TRBV27 and TRBJ2-3; 12 nucleotides agree with TRBD2. The length of the CDR3 is 17 residues. V lost 5 bases to trimming and J lost 0 bases; unmatched junction nucleotides: 6. Germline CDR1 and CDR2: MNHEY and SMNVEV (reference sequence). This CDR3 is CASSRRTSGASTDTQYF. In DNA, the CDR3 is TGTGCCAGCAGTCGGCGGACTAGCGGGGCTAGCACAGATACGCAGTATTTT.

Comments on this clonotype: A clone one base away is much larger, so this may be a read error. The rearrangement uses TRBV11-2 and TRBJ1-2; 7 positions agree with TRBD1. CDR3 length: 15 amino acids. Germline CDR1 SGHAT, CDR2 FQNNGV. The CDR3 nucleotides read TGTGTCAGCAGCTTAGAGGGGACAGCCAACTATGGCTACACCTTC. Its protein is CVSSLEGTANYGYTF. The variable domain in full, completed from reference TRBV11-2 and TRBJ1-2, reads EAGVAQSPRYKIIEKRQSVAFWCNPISGHATLYWYQQILGQGPKLLIQFQNNGVVDDSQLPKDRFSAERLKGVDSTLKIQPAKLEDSAVYLCVSSLEGTANYGYTFGSGTRLTVV.

In its sample, this clonotype was seen many times. The rearrangement links TRBV2 to TRBJ2-6, with D perhaps matching TRBD1 (5 bases). Trimming took off 7 bases at V and 1 base at J, with 8 bases between the two ends. Germline CDR1 is SNHLY and CDR2 is FYNNEI. The CDR3 is 14 amino acids. CDR3 residues: CASTQGSGANVLTF. CDR3 DNA sequence: TGTGCCAGCACCCAGGGTTCTGGGGCCAACGTCCTGACTTTC. The complete variable domain, with remaining parts taken from reference TRBV2 and TRBJ2-6, reads EPEVTQTPSHQVTQMGQEVILRCVPISNHLYFYWYRQILGQKVEFLVSFYNNEISEKSEIFDDQFSVERPDGSNFTLKIRSTKLEDSAMYFCASTQGSGANVLTFGAGSRLTVL.

This clonotype has a count of ten or more. The chain has TRBV7-9 and TRBJ2-3, with 7 bases fitting TRBD2. Trimming took 5 bases from V and 4 from J; bases not matched to a gene: 12. Germline values: CDR1 SEHNR, CDR2 FQNEAQ (reference sequence). The CDR3 length is 16 residues. CDR3 amino acids: CASSPVERGSPDTQYF. Written as DNA, the CDR3 is TGTGCCAGCAGCCCGGTGGAGCGGGGTAGCCCAGATACGCAGTATTTT.

This clonotype was detected ten times or more. The chain has TRBV5-1 and TRBJ2-2; D gene ambiguous. The CDR3 is 14 residues long. Germline V gives CDR1 SGHRS, CDR2 YFSETQ. The germline V and J ends were trimmed by 0 bases and 1 base, with 4 bases remaining between them. CDR3: CASSLDGNTGELFF. CDR3 nucleotide sequence: TGCGCCAGCAGCTTGGACGGGAACACCGGGGAGCTGTTTTTT.

This clonotype was counted at least ten times. J is TRBJ1-6 and V is TRBV13; D gene uncertain. V was pared by 5 bases and J by 13 bases, with 18 bases between. Germline CDR1 is PRHDT and CDR2 is FYEKMQ (reference sequence). The CDR3 consists of 14 residues. CDR3 bases: TGTGCCAGCAGCCAACGACTGACCGTTGATCCCCTCCACTTT. This encodes CASSQRLTVDPLHF.

This clonotype was picked up a small number of times. The CDR3 coding sequence is TGTGCCAGTAGTGGGGGTTCGGCGAGCTCCTACAATGAGCAGTTCTTC. It yields the protein CASSGGSASSYNEQFF. J is TRBJ2-1 and V is TRBV19; tentatively, D is TRBD1 or TRBD2 (5 bases each). V was shortened by 5 bases and J by 0 bases, with 14 bases between the two germline ends. Germline V gene lookup returns CDR1 LNHDA and CDR2 SQIVND (reference sequence). The CDR3 contains 16 residues.

There are many counts of this clonotype. V gene TRBV5-1 combines with J gene TRBJ2-1, with D uncertain. Trimming stripped 4 bases from V and 8 bases from J, with 16 bases between. Germline V gene sequence: CDR1 SGHRS, CDR2 YFSETQ. CDR3 size: 14 residues. CDR3: CASSLRALGDEQFF. The CDR3 nucleotides are TGCGCCAGCAGCCTTAGAGCGCTGGGTGATGAGCAGTTCTTC.

Ten or more counts support this clonotype. The J gene is TRBJ2-1, the V gene TRBV6-5; 9 bases fit TRBD1. With 2 bases clipped from V and 8 bases from J, the junction kept 4 bases outside the gene matches. The CDR3 runs to 14 residues. Germline assignment: CDR1 MNHEY and CDR2 SVGAGI. The CDR3, as DNA: TGTGCCAGCAGTTACGGGACAGGGCCGGATGAGCAGTTCTTC. The encoded protein is CASSYGTGPDEQFF.